This T cell receptor beta chain was identified during a study of blood T cell repertoires in COVID-19. The CDR3 totals 18 residues. In germline, CDR1 is MGHRA, CDR2 YSYEKL. V was pared by 4 bases and J by 0 bases, with 11 bases of the junction left unmatched. Clones were read by immunoSEQ multiplex PCR, and TCRdb kept only the in-frame ones, dropping some. The sample has fewer than 300,000 clones; around 90% are singletons. This clone was counted a single time. This chain uses TRBV4-1 with TRBJ1-5, with 8 nucleotides matching TRBD1. Sequencing input: peripheral blood. The receptor was derived from a young man with active or convalescent COVID-19. CDR3 sequence reads: CASSLGQGGGYSNQPQHF. CDR3 bases: TGCGCCAGCAGCCTAGGACAGGGAGGGGGATATAGCAATCAGCCCCAGCATTTT.